This T cell receptor (beta chain) was recovered during a study of blood T cell repertoires in COVID-19. About the research overall: Acute-phase and convalescent COVID-19 samples originated in the United States, Italy and Spain. The analysed material was cDNA or gDNA that came from T cells, B-cell-depleted T cells, or PBMCs.

This CDR3 contains 13 residues. Between the trimmed V and J ends, which lost 6 bases and 11 bases, there was a span of 16 bases. Per germline, CDR1 LNHDA and CDR2 SQIVND (reference sequence). Data came from immunoSEQ multiplex PCR; TCRdb stores just in-frame clones and leaves some out. Among 110,000 to 150,000 clones, 80% were seen once, and the ten largest hold about 5%. This TCR came from a woman in her fifties or sixties with acute or convalescent COVID-19. The chain employs TRBV19 and TRBJ1-4, with D maybe TRBD1 (6 bases). The sequenced sample was peripheral blood. CDR3 protein: CASRKTQGQKLFF. CDR3 in DNA: TGTGCCAGTAGAAAGACACAGGGTCAGAAACTGTTTTTT.